This note documents a single TCR beta chain sequence. Antigen unknown. These data belong to a study of shared clonotypes between healthy human individuals. Study-wide results and limits: Clonotypes shared by all four sorted-subset donors had higher generation probabilities than non-shared clonotypes.

All participating donors were Caucasian adults from Nashville, Tennessee. The V gene lost 4 bases and the J gene lost 0 bases, with 7 bases spanning the gap. The CDR3 is 13 amino acids. Germline loops: CDR1 SGHDN, CDR2 FVKESK. Genomic DNA of each subset was evenly split across several immunoSEQ plates. Here immunoSEQ multiplex PCR was the method, and the copy in TCRdb shows in-frame clones only, minus some. Counted here are approximately 1.5 million clones, 97% to 99% occurring once; the ten biggest clones make up over 0.3%. This chain joins TRBV14 and TRBJ2-7; a possible D gene is TRBD2 (5 bases). The sample taken for sequencing was naive CD4+ T cells sorted from blood. Indicated subset: CD45RA+ positively selected. The TCR comes from a man aged 25-40 years in good health. This chain's CDR3 is CASSPDFSYEQYF. The CDR3 bases are TGTGCCAGCAGCCCGGACTTCTCCTACGAGCAGTACTTC.